This TCR beta chain derives from a study of T cell responses to AZD1222 COVID-19 vaccine. General study points: At baseline, seropositivity was found in only a handful of AZD1222 recipients.

A remark on this clone: The antigen remains unidentified.

Here immunoSEQ multiplex PCR was the method, and the copy in TCRdb shows in-frame clones only, minus some. The table records around 120,000 clones, nearly 90% of them present only once. CDR3 length: 17 amino acids. The V gene is TRBV1, the J gene TRBJ2-2; TRBD2 reflects the table's D call only, with no check against the DNA. TRBV1 is tagged as a pseudogene. The receptor was isolated from an adult who received the AZD1222 COVID-19 vaccine. Sequenced material: peripheral blood, taken 28 days after the second AZD1222 dose. CDR3 bases: TGCACCAGCAGCCAGCCGGGACTAGCGGACAACACCGGGGAGCTGTTTTTT. This gives the protein CTSSQPGLADNTGELFF.